This is a list of T cell receptor beta chains from one sample in a study of blood T cell repertoires in COVID-19. Repertoires were generated with immunoSEQ multiplex PCR, while TCRdb's copy carries only in-frame clones and drops some. Here the sample spans about 150,000 clones, roughly 78% being singletons. The sequenced material came from peripheral blood. These TCRs come from a human donor with acute or convalescent COVID-19. The donor label of this sample is uncertain. The CDR3 runs from the conserved cysteine through the conserved F or W. The order of the fields is D gene, V gene, CDR3 length, clone size, J gene, CDR3 protein, CDR3 DNA. D genes are given only for firm matches. Size is stated for part of the rows, as once, few or many counts, or as a class when the clone is expanded.

.	TRBV11-2	14	.	TRBJ1-1	CASSPPGVYTEAFF	TGTGCCAGCAGCCCCCCGGGGGTTTACACTGAAGCTTTCTTT
TRBD1	TRBV6-5	15	.	TRBJ1-1	CASSYSRGTGGEAFF	TGTGCCAGCAGTTACTCTAGGGGGACAGGTGGTGAAGCTTTCTTT
TRBD1	TRBV7-9	16	.	TRBJ2-7	CASSFHPRGSSYEQYF	TGTGCCAGCAGCTTCCACCCCAGGGGGTCCTCCTACGAGCAGTACTTC
TRBD1	TRBV18	17	.	TRBJ1-4	CASSPRQGMATNEKLFF	TGTGCCAGCTCACCACGACAGGGGATGGCAACTAATGAAAAACTGTTTTTT
.	TRBV7-3	16	few	TRBJ2-2	CASTPKGVRNTGELFF	TGTGCCAGCACCCCTAAGGGGGTAAGGAACACCGGGGAGCTGTTTTTT
.	TRBV29-1	12	once	TRBJ2-7	CSGLQGVDEQYF	TGCAGCGGTTTACAGGGTGTCGACGAGCAGTACTTC
TRBD1	TRBV30	16	.	TRBJ1-3	CAWSRPGTGLRNTIYF	TGTGCCTGGAGTCGTCCCGGGACAGGGCTTAGGAACACCATATATTTT
.	TRBV21-1	17	.	TRBJ1-2	CASSKEVGDRGSYGYTF	TGTGCCAGCAGCAAAGAAGTGGGGGACAGGGGCTCCTATGGCTACACCTTC
.	TRBV19	14	.	TRBJ1-3	CASRGRDSGNTIYF	TGTGCCAGTCGTGGCAGGGACTCTGGAAACACCATATATTTT
.	TRBV7-3	12	.	TRBJ1-1	CASSLRDTEAFF	TGTGCCAGCAGCTTGAGAGACACTGAAGCTTTCTTT
TRBD1	TRBV30	13	few	TRBJ1-6	CACGQGTNSPLHF	TGTGCCTGCGGACAGGGGACGAATTCACCCCTCCACTTT
.	TRBV6-5	12	.	TRBJ1-1	CASPGEGAEAFF	TGTGCCAGTCCGGGAGAGGGAGCTGAAGCTTTCTTT
.	TRBV6-2/TRBV6-3	15	.	TRBJ1-2	CASSYPTNSGGGYTF	TGTGCCAGCAGTTACCCCACTAATTCGGGTGGAGGCTACACCTTC
TRBD1	TRBV3-1/TRBV3-2	14	many	TRBJ1-5	CASSPGQGDQPQHF	TGTGCCAGCAGCCCGGGACAGGGCGATCAGCCCCAGCATTTT
.	TRBV25-1	16	.	TRBJ1-4	CASSDISGITSEKLFF	TGTGCCAGCAGTGATATAAGCGGAATTACCTCTGAAAAACTGTTTTTT
.	TRBV4-1	18	.	TRBJ2-1	CASSQISAGPGGLNEQFF	TGCGCCAGCAGCCAAATCTCCGCCGGGCCAGGGGGGCTCAATGAGCAGTTCTTC
.	TRBV10-3	12	once	TRBJ1-2	CATLVQDGGYTF	TGTGCCACCCTGGTCCAGGATGGTGGCTACACCTTC
.	TRBV2	12	.	TRBJ1-6	CASSENDRPLHF	TGTGCCAGCAGTGAGAACGACAGACCCCTCCACTTT
TRBD1	TRBV6-6	20	few	TRBJ2-1	CASSPSPTGTGLVSYNEQFF	TGTGCCAGCAGTCCCTCACCAACCGGGACAGGGTTGGTCTCCTACAATGAGCAGTTCTTC
.	TRBV7-2	14	.	TRBJ1-5	CASSFRGGNQPQHF	TGTGCCAGCAGCTTTCGGGGTGGCAATCAGCCCCAGCATTTT
.	TRBV6-5	14	.	TRBJ2-7	CASRRGQSSYEQYF	TGTGCCAGCAGGCGCGGGCAAAGCTCCTACGAGCAGTACTTC
TRBD1	TRBV29-1	13	.	TRBJ1-2	CSVPGTGKYGYTF	TGCAGCGTCCCCGGGACAGGGAAATATGGCTACACCTTC
TRBD1	TRBV5-1	14	many	TRBJ1-5	CASSPGQGNQPQHF	TGCGCCAGCAGCCCCGGACAGGGTAATCAGCCCCAGCATTTT
.	TRBV19	14	.	TRBJ2-7	CASSRSGSGNEQYF	TGTGCCAGTAGTAGGAGCGGCTCCGGCAACGAGCAGTACTTC
.	TRBV6-5	15	few	TRBJ1-3	CASSYIRNSGNTIYF	TGTGCCAGCAGTTATATCAGGAACTCTGGAAACACCATATATTTT
.	TRBV15	15	.	TRBJ1-2	CATRPPHGGNYGYTF	TGTGCCACCAGGCCCCCCCATGGAGGGAACTATGGCTACACCTTC
TRBD2	TRBV11-2	15	.	TRBJ2-7	CASSSHSGRQSEQYF	TGTGCCAGCAGCTCCCATAGCGGGCGGCAGAGCGAGCAGTACTTC
.	TRBV29-1	16	once	TRBJ2-7	CSVEEGIGGSHYEQYF	TGCAGCGTTGAAGAGGGAATCGGGGGTTCTCACTACGAGCAGTACTTC
.	TRBV2	14	.	TRBJ2-6	CASSDFSGANVLTF	TGTGCCAGCAGTGACTTCTCTGGGGCCAACGTCCTGACTTTC
.	TRBV6-2/TRBV6-3	17	.	TRBJ2-1	CASSYSRLSGKYNEQFF	TGTGCCAGCAGTTACTCGAGACTAAGCGGAAAATACAATGAGCAGTTCTTC
.	TRBV5-4	13	.	TRBJ2-4	CASSFTGGDIQYF	TGTGCCAGCAGCTTTACAGGCGGAGACATTCAGTACTTC
TRBD2	TRBV29-1	15	once	TRBJ2-5	CSVAVGTNVQETQYF	TGCAGCGTTGCCGTTGGGACTAATGTACAAGAGACCCAGTACTTC
TRBD2	TRBV30	15	.	TRBJ2-3	CAWSVLTGGTDTQYF	TGTGCCTGGAGTGTACTAACGGGGGGGACAGATACGCAGTATTTT
.	TRBV29-1	15	.	TRBJ1-2	CSVEETVGTSYGYTF	TGCAGCGTTGAAGAAACCGTTGGGACAAGCTATGGCTACACCTTC
TRBD1	TRBV9	15	.	TRBJ2-3	CASSPRTGGTDTQYF	TGTGCCAGCAGCCCGAGAACAGGGGGCACAGATACGCAGTATTTT
.	TRBV25-1	14	.	TRBJ2-5	CASSESDSQETQYF	TGTGCCAGCAGTGAATCGGACAGTCAAGAGACCCAGTACTTC
TRBD1	TRBV5-1	12	.	TRBJ1-2	CASSWTGGGYTF	TGCGCCAGCAGCTGGACAGGGGGAGGCTACACCTTC
TRBD1	TRBV4-2	15	.	TRBJ1-5	CASSPDRGMGQPQHF	TGTGCCAGCAGCCCGGACAGGGGAATGGGTCAGCCCCAGCATTTT
TRBD1	TRBV12-5	17	.	TRBJ2-5	CASGRGLTGNHQETQYF	TGTGCTAGTGGCCGAGGACTGACAGGGAACCACCAAGAGACCCAGTACTTC
.	TRBV6-5	14	.	TRBJ1-5	CASSSTYSNQPQHF	TGTGCCAGCAGTTCCACTTATAGCAATCAGCCCCAGCATTTT
.	TRBV14	13	.	TRBJ1-4	CASSQDIGEKLFF	TGTGCCAGCAGCCAAGACATCGGTGAAAAACTGTTTTTT
.	TRBV6-5	13	once	TRBJ1-3	CAVRVYSGNTIYF	TGTGCCGTCAGGGTTTACTCTGGAAACACCATATATTTT
TRBD1	TRBV6-6	14	.	TRBJ1-4	CASSPTGTGEKLFF	TGTGCCAGCAGTCCCACCGGGACAGGGGAAAAACTGTTTTTT
.	TRBV7-9	15	.	TRBJ2-7	CASSPDVGNSYEQYF	TGTGCCAGCAGCCCAGATGTCGGGAACTCCTACGAGCAGTACTTC
TRBD1	TRBV3-1/TRBV3-2	14	.	TRBJ1-2	CASSPNRGTYGYTF	TGTGCCAGCAGCCCTAACAGGGGTACCTATGGCTACACCTTC
.	TRBV18	13	.	TRBJ2-5	CASSPRGSETQYF	TGTGCCAGCTCACCAAGGGGTTCCGAGACCCAGTACTTC
.	TRBV20-1	11	.	TRBJ2-7	CSARTVHEQYF	TGCAGTGCGCGGACAGTCCACGAGCAGTACTTC
.	TRBV6-2/TRBV6-3	14	.	TRBJ1-2	CASSDPGRVDGYTF	TGTGCCAGCAGTGACCCCGGCAGGGTCGATGGCTACACCTTC
TRBD2	TRBV3-1/TRBV3-2	14	.	TRBJ2-1	CASSPSSGYNEQFF	TGTGCCAGCAGCCCGTCTAGCGGATACAATGAGCAGTTCTTC
.	TRBV7-2	14	once	TRBJ2-7	CASSKTRETYEQYF	TGTGCCAGCAGCAAAACGCGGGAAACCTACGAGCAGTACTTC
.	TRBV19	13	.	TRBJ2-3	CASSKAGSDTQYF	TGTGCCAGTAGTAAGGCAGGGTCAGATACGCAGTATTTT
TRBD1	TRBV14	16	.	TRBJ1-2	CASSRVGGTGMNGYTF	TGTGCCAGCAGCCGGGTTGGTGGGACAGGGATGAATGGCTACACCTTC
.	TRBV7-9	17	.	TRBJ1-1	CASSLAWGGLLNTEAFF	TGTGCCAGCAGCTTAGCATGGGGCGGACTATTGAACACTGAAGCTTTCTTT
TRBD2	TRBV25-1	17	.	TRBJ2-2	CASSPQGRGANTGELFF	TGTGCCAGCAGTCCCCAGGGGCGGGGGGCGAACACCGGGGAGCTGTTTTTT